This TCR beta chain was captured in a study of cytomegalovirus exposure and HLA in healthy donors. Study context: The study's early data release held about 77 million unique TCRs from HLA-typed donors.

The PCR contained 60 Vbeta and 13 Jbeta primers. TCRdb's copy holds only in-frame clones and misses some; the assay was immunoSEQ multiplex PCR. The table lists 150,000 or so clones, about three quarters of them singletons. This CDR3 region has 16 residues. Germline-derived CDR1 and CDR2 are LNHDA and SQIVND (reference sequence). With 5 bases clipped from V and 2 bases from J, the junction kept 7 bases outside the gene matches. The TCR was taken from a man aged 35-49 years in good health and CMV-seropositive. Sample: PBMCs. The V and J genes are TRBV19 and TRBJ2-5; 11 bases agree with TRBD2. The CDR3 DNA follows: TGTGCCAGTAGTGAGGGACTAGCGGTCCTACAAGAGACCCAGTACTTC. This translates into CASSEGLAVLQETQYF. Together with reference TRBV19 and TRBJ2-5, the CDR3 gives the full variable domain: DGGITQSPKYLFRKEGQNVTLSCEQNLNHDAMYWYRQDPGQGLRLIYYSQIVNDFQKGDIAEGYSVSREKKESFPLTVTSAQKNPTAFYLCASSEGLAVLQETQYFGPGTRLLVL.